One sample yielded the 32 T cell receptor beta chains listed below, sequenced in a study of blood T cell repertoires in COVID-19. Sequencing was performed with immunoSEQ multiplex PCR; in TCRdb, only in-frame clones are kept and a portion is missing. The sample consists of around 100,000 clones, roughly 90% of them appearing once. The material sequenced was peripheral blood. These receptors came from a woman aged 80 or over in a cohort sampled during active COVID-19.

The chain recombines TRBV18 with TRBJ2-7; possible D gene TRBD2, 5 bases. Trimming removed 3 bases from V and 5 bases from J, with 11 bases in between. CDR1 and CDR2 from the germline V gene are KGHSH and LQKENI. CDR3 size: 13 residues. The CDR3 here is CASSPTSHNEQYF. The CDR3 DNA reads as TGTGCCAGCTCACCTACTAGTCATAACGAGCAGTACTTC.

The genes are TRBV23-1 and TRBJ1-6; possible D gene TRBD1, 6 bases. TRBV23-1 is recorded as an ORF, its role being uncertain. Deletions cut 2 bases from V and 10 bases from J, with 18 bases between. CDR3 size: 16 residues. The CDR3 nucleotides read TGCGCCAGCAGTCAACGCCCCTACAGGGACGGATCACCCCTCCACTTT. Translation: CASSQRPYRDGSPLHF.

The gene calls are TRBV7-2 and TRBJ2-7; 11 bases fit TRBD2. With 7 bases clipped from V and 0 bases from J, the junction kept 2 bases outside the gene matches. Per germline, CDR1 SGHTA and CDR2 FQGNSA. The CDR3 runs to 14 residues. The CDR3 loop reads CASNSGRASYEQYF. The CDR3 coding sequence is TGTGCCAGCAATAGCGGGAGGGCCTCCTACGAGCAGTACTTC.

The rearrangement links TRBV5-1 to TRBJ2-7, with 10 positions matching TRBD2. The V and J ends lost 0 bases and 0 bases, in that order; junction bases with no gene match: 3. Germline V gene sequence: CDR1 SGHRS, CDR2 YFSETQ. The CDR3 runs to 16 residues. In DNA form, the CDR3 reads TGCGCCAGCAGCTTGGTCCCTAGCGGGAGCTCCTACGAGCAGTACTTC. Residues: CASSLVPSGSSYEQYF.

This sequence joins TRBV6-2 or TRBV6-3 and TRBJ2-7, with 8 bases matching TRBD2. CDR1 is MNHEY, CDR2 SVGEGT, per germline. The CDR3 loop spans 14 amino acids. The J segment lost 2 bases and the V segment lost 5 bases, leaving 5 bases of the junction unmatched. The CDR3 is CASSRGGPPYEQYF. The CDR3 coding sequence is TGTGCCAGCAGTCGGGGGGGACCCCCCTACGAGCAGTACTTC.

The CDR3 DNA reads TGTGCCAGCAGCTTAGCAGGACTACACACCGGGGAGCTGTTTTTT. It is translated as CASSLAGLHTGELFF. The chain employs TRBV7-2 and TRBJ2-2; tentatively, D is TRBD2 (6 bases). The CDR3 has 15 amino acids. The germline CDR1 and CDR2 sequences are SGHTA and FQGNSA. V was cut by 0 bases and J by 3 bases, with 8 bases left in between.

The chain employs TRBV24-1 and TRBJ2-1, with 8 bases fitting TRBD2. The J segment lost 4 bases and the V segment lost 0 bases, leaving 4 bases of the junction unmatched. The CDR3 is 16 amino acids. The germline gives CDR1 KGHDR, CDR2 SFDVKD. CDR3 bases: TGTGCCACCAGTGATTTGTATAGCGGGATGTACAATGAGCAGTTCTTC. Its translation is CATSDLYSGMYNEQFF.

This clone appeared once. This chain uses TRBV28 with TRBJ1-1; D unresolved. V was clipped by 7 bases and J by 0 bases, with 18 bases between them. The CDR3 contains 16 residues. Germline CDR1 MDHEN, CDR2 SYDVKM. The CDR3 nucleotides are TGTGCCAGCAAGAGCCGCCCGCTTCCCATGAACACTGAAGCTTTCTTT. Residues: CASKSRPLPMNTEAFF.

This chain links TRBV27 with TRBJ2-7; the match to TRBD1 covers 10 bases. Trimming removed 6 bases from V and 3 bases from J; junction bases left unmatched: 2. The CDR3 spans 13 residues. The germline V gene has CDR1 MNHEY and CDR2 SMNVEV (reference sequence). The CDR3 DNA reads as TGTGCCAGCAGACGGGACAGGGGCTACGAGCAGTACTTC. This translates into CASRRDRGYEQYF.

V gene TRBV5-8 combines with J gene TRBJ2-5; 10 bases fit TRBD1. CDR1 and CDR2 (germline): SGHTS, YDEGEE. The ends lost 4 bases at V and 4 bases at J; junction bases unmatched: 4. CDR3 length: 14 amino acids. The CDR3 loop is CASSPGTGVETQYF. The DNA for the CDR3 is TGTGCCAGCAGCCCCGGGACAGGGGTAGAGACCCAGTACTTC. The full variable domain, rest sourced from reference TRBV5-8 and TRBJ2-5, is EAGVTQSPTHLIKTRGQQATLRCSPISGHTSVYWYQQALGLGLQFLLWYDEGEERNRGNFPPRFSGRQFPNYSSELNVNALELEDSALYLCASSPGTGVETQYFGPGTRLLVL.

In its sample, this clone was seen once. The V call is TRBV5-1, the J call TRBJ2-1, with 7 bases matching TRBD2. V shed 7 bases and J 3 bases; nucleotides not matched to a gene: 13. The CDR3 extends over 16 amino acids. Germline V gene lookup returns CDR1 SGHRS and CDR2 YFSETQ. This chain's CDR3 is CASGLSTGGVYNEQFF. For the CDR3, the DNA is TGCGCCAGCGGGTTGTCTACGGGGGGAGTCTACAATGAGCAGTTCTTC.

The V and J genes are TRBV6-2 or TRBV6-3 and TRBJ2-3; the match to TRBD2 covers 9 bases. Trimming at V came to 0 bases and at J to 4 bases, leaving 2 bases not matched to a gene. The germline V gene has CDR1 MNHEY and CDR2 SVGEGT. CDR3 length equals 15 residues. The CDR3 coding sequence is TGTGCCAGCAGTTACTCGATAGCGGGAGCAGATACGCAGTATTTT. Its protein is CASSYSIAGADTQYF.

The rearrangement uses TRBV28 and TRBJ1-2; 8 bases are shared with TRBD1. The length of the CDR3 is 13 residues. Looked up from germline, CDR1 is MDHEN and CDR2 is SYDVKM. Trimming cost V 5 bases and J 8 bases; bases outside gene matches: 7. CDR3 nucleotides: TGTGCCAGCAGTCCCGTACAGGGGGAGGGCTACACCTTC. Translated, it gives CASSPVQGEGYTF.

This chain uses TRBV3-1 (or the pseudogene TRBV3-2) with TRBJ2-7; possibly TRBD2 for D (5 bases). The V end lost 4 bases, the J end lost 4 bases, and 11 bases lay between the germline ends. This CDR3 comprises 13 residues. CDR1 and CDR2 (germline): LGHDT, YNNKEL (reference sequence). The CDR3 loop is CASSPLSGYEQYF. CDR3 nucleotide sequence: TGTGCCAGCAGCCCGTTGTCGGGGTACGAGCAGTACTTC.

The CDR3, as DNA: TGTGCCAGCAGCTTTCGTACCGGGGAGCTGTTTTTT. Protein product: CASSFRTGELFF. The gene calls are TRBV12-3 or TRBV12-4 and TRBJ2-2, with no clear D. The V gene lost 6 bases and the J gene lost 5 bases, with 7 bases spanning the gap. This CDR3 comprises 12 residues.

The chain couples TRBV12-3 or TRBV12-4 to TRBJ2-7; 10 bases align to TRBD1. CDR3 size: 13 residues. J was trimmed by 6 bases and V by 4 bases; bases with no gene match: 3. The CDR3 nucleotides read TGTGCCAGCAGTTGGGGACAGGGGCGCGAGCAGTACTTC. Translated: CASSWGQGREQYF.

The chain uses TRBV15 and TRBJ2-6; no firm D call. Germline V gives CDR1 LNHNV, CDR2 YYDKDF (reference sequence). V was clipped by 1 base and J by 2 bases, with 6 bases between them. The CDR3 sequence is 15 residues long. The CDR3: CATSRVQAGANVLTF. In nucleotides, the CDR3 is TGTGCCACCAGCAGAGTCCAGGCTGGGGCCAACGTCCTGACTTTC.

The J gene is TRBJ2-1, the V gene TRBV5-1, with TRBD2 as a possible D gene (5 bases). There are 16 residues in the CDR3. The V gene lost 0 bases and the J gene lost 0 bases, with 10 bases spanning the gap. Looked up from germline, CDR1 is SGHRS and CDR2 is YFSETQ. CDR3 in DNA: TGCGCCAGCAGCTTGGACGGGATAGGCTCCTACAATGAGCAGTTCTTC. Residues: CASSLDGIGSYNEQFF. Full variable domain (missing parts from reference TRBV5-1 and TRBJ2-1): KAGVTQTPRYLIKTRGQQVTLSCSPISGHRSVSWYQQTPGQGLQFLFEYFSETQRNKGNFPGRFSGRQFSNSRSEMNVSTLELGDSALYLCASSLDGIGSYNEQFFGPGTRLTVL.

This clone was recorded once. The chain combines TRBV27 with TRBJ1-1, with a possible D match to TRBD1 (6 bases). Germline V gene data show CDR1 as MNHEY and CDR2 as SMNVEV (reference sequence). The CDR3 loop spans 13 amino acids. V lost 4 bases, J lost 7 bases, and 13 bases lay in between. The CDR3 here is CASSSPDRYEAFF. The CDR3 DNA follows: TGTGCCAGCAGTTCCCCGGACAGATATGAAGCTTTCTTT.

CDR3 sequence (DNA): TGTGCCATCGAGGAGCGGGAGGGATATGAGCAGTACTTC. Translation gives CAIEEREGYEQYF. J is TRBJ2-7 and V is TRBV10-3, with 10 bases matching TRBD2. The CDR3 is made up of 13 amino acids. Germline CDR1 and CDR2: ENHRY and SYGVKD. V was clipped by 8 bases and J by 7 bases; unmatched bases: 8.

This chain joins TRBV15 and TRBJ2-3, with D maybe TRBD2 (5 bases). V lost 5 bases, J lost 0 bases, and 12 bases lay in between. Germline values: CDR1 LNHNV, CDR2 YYDKDF (reference sequence). This CDR3 has 15 residues. The CDR3: CATSVAYTSTDTQYF. CDR3 in DNA: TGTGCCACCAGCGTAGCGTATACTAGCACAGATACGCAGTATTTT.

This chain uses TRBV29-1 with TRBJ2-1, with D unresolved. CDR1 and CDR2 from the germline V gene are SQVTM and ANQGSEA. The length of the CDR3 is 16 residues. Trimming shortened V by 0 bases and J by 6 bases, and 18 bases separated the two germline ends. The CDR3 loop reads CSVEDILSRQTNEQFF. CDR3 nucleotide sequence: TGCAGCGTTGAAGATATTCTCTCGAGGCAGACCAATGAGCAGTTCTTC.

The sample holds one count of this clone. The chain is built from TRBV5-1 and TRBJ2-1, with 12 bases that match TRBD2. Per germline, CDR1 SGHRS and CDR2 YFSETQ. J lost 9 bases, V lost 4 bases, and 8 bases had no gene match. This CDR3 region has 15 residues. CDR3: CASSVASGRATEQFF. The DNA of the CDR3 is TGCGCCAGCAGCGTGGCTAGCGGGAGGGCCACTGAGCAGTTCTTC.

The V call is TRBV9, the J call TRBJ2-2; perhaps TRBD2 as D (7 bases). The CDR3 contains 15 residues. From germline, CDR1 is SGDLS and CDR2 YYNGEE. V lost 3 bases and J 0 bases, leaving 9 bases between the germline ends. In DNA form, the CDR3 reads TGTGCCAGCAGCGCGGGGGGCCCGAACACCGGGGAGCTGTTTTTT. Encoded protein: CASSAGGPNTGELFF.

J is TRBJ1-2 and V is TRBV27, with a possible D match to TRBD1 (6 bases). The CDR3 is 13 residues long. The V gene's germline CDR1 is MNHEY and CDR2 SMNVEV (reference sequence). The V and J ends lost 6 bases and 2 bases respectively, with 10 bases between them. CDR3 sequence: CASSFTGNYGYTF. The CDR3 bases are TGTGCCAGCAGCTTCACAGGGAACTATGGCTACACCTTC.

The V and J genes are TRBV19 and TRBJ1-6; tentative D call: TRBD1 (5 bases). The V gene's germline CDR1 is LNHDA and CDR2 SQIVND (reference sequence). The CDR3 has 13 residues. The V gene lost 6 bases and the J gene lost 10 bases, with 13 bases spanning the gap. The CDR3 DNA reads as TGTGCCAGTAGGGACTCGGGGGGGTCACCCCTCCACTTT. It translates to CASRDSGGSPLHF.

The genes are TRBV19 and TRBJ2-2, with 7 bases identical to TRBD2. The V and J ends lost 11 bases and 1 base, in that order; junction bases with no gene match: 7. In germline, CDR1 is LNHDA, CDR2 SQIVND (reference sequence). This CDR3 has 14 amino acids. The CDR3 loop is CASSGEGNTGELFF. In nucleotides, the CDR3 is TGTGCCTCCAGCGGGGAAGGGAACACCGGGGAGCTGTTTTTT. Filled out from reference TRBV19 and TRBJ2-2, the complete variable domain reads DGGITQSPKYLFRKEGQNVTLSCEQNLNHDAMYWYRQDPGQGLRLIYYSQIVNDFQKGDIAEGYSVSREKKESFPLTVTSAQKNPTAFYLCASSGEGNTGELFFGEGSRLTVL.

The chain uses TRBV11-3 and TRBJ2-7; tentative D call: TRBD1 (6 bases). Trimming removed 5 bases from V and 7 bases from J, with 15 bases in between. Germline V gene sequence: CDR1 SGHNT, CDR2 YENEEA. This CDR3 is 13 amino acids long. The CDR3 reads CASSGNRVGEQYF. In DNA form, the CDR3 reads TGTGCCAGCAGCGGAAACAGGGTTGGGGAGCAGTACTTC.

The V call is TRBV9, the J call TRBJ1-1; TRBD1 agrees at 7 bases. The germline CDR1 and CDR2 sequences are SGDLS and YYNGEE. This CDR3 has 14 amino acids. V was pared by 3 bases and J by 6 bases, with 8 bases of the junction left unmatched. The CDR3 spells CASSGDRYGAEAFF. In nucleotides, the CDR3 is TGTGCCAGCAGCGGGGACAGATATGGGGCTGAAGCTTTCTTT. The whole variable domain, filled in from reference TRBV9 and TRBJ1-1, reads DSGVTQTPKHLITATGQRVTLRCSPRSGDLSVYWYQQSLDQGLQFLIQYYNGEERAKGNILERFSAQQFPDLHSELNLSSLELGDSALYFCASSGDRYGAEAFFGQGTRLTVV.

The chain carries TRBV3-1 (or the pseudogene TRBV3-2) and TRBJ1-1, with a possible D match to TRBD1 (5 bases). The V end was cut by 1 base, the J end by 6 bases, with 9 bases between. The CDR3 covers 13 residues. Germline CDR1 and CDR2: LGHDT and YNNKEL (reference sequence). CDR3 bases: TGTGCCAGCAGCCAAGCGCAGGGATCTGAAGCTTTCTTT. It encodes CASSQAQGSEAFF.

This rearrangement joins TRBV19 to TRBJ1-2; D may be TRBD1 (5 bases). The length of the CDR3 is 10 residues. The germline CDR1 and CDR2 sequences are LNHDA and SQIVND (reference sequence). V was shortened by 8 bases and J by 8 bases, with 9 bases between the two germline ends. As DNA, the CDR3 is TGTGCCAGTGGCGGGGACGGCTACACCTTC. Translation: CASGGDGYTF.

This CDR3 reads CASSSQDREFHF. CDR3 bases: TGTGCCAGCAGCTCCCAGGACAGGGAGTTCCACTTT. This rearrangement joins TRBV5-4 to TRBJ1-6; 8 nucleotides agree with TRBD1. The V gene end was trimmed by 3 bases and the J gene end by 17 bases; junction bases not matched to a gene: 7. CDR3 length: 12 amino acids. Germline loops: CDR1 SGHNT, CDR2 YYREEE (reference sequence).